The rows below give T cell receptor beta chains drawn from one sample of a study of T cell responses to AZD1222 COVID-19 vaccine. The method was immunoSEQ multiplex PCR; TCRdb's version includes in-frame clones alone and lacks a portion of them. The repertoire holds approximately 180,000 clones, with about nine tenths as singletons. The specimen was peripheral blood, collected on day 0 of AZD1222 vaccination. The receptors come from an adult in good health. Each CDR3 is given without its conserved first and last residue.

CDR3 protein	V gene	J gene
ASSVGVYEQY	TRBV28	TRBJ2-7
ASSWGQRNQPQH	TRBV5-6	TRBJ1-5
ASSPGQGPQEQY	TRBV6-5	TRBJ2-7
ASSQTLDTQY	TRBV4-2	TRBJ2-3
ASLGAGNTIY	TRBV9	TRBJ1-3
ASSVEGGLRSTDTQY	TRBV9	TRBJ2-3
ASSLTGNTEAF	TRBV11-2	TRBJ1-1
ASSPIGQGAVGEQY	TRBV11-2	TRBJ2-7
ASSLVGVNGYT	TRBV5-6	TRBJ1-2
ASSLGTSRTDTQY	TRBV5-4	TRBJ2-3
ASSISGGIYGYT	TRBV19	TRBJ1-2
ASKWVLQLCSYNSPLH	TRBV9	TRBJ1-6
SERGTQHVNEKLF	TRBV29-1	TRBJ1-4
ASSRSSSSNEQF	TRBV7-3	TRBJ2-1
AISTDGRGNTIY	TRBV10-3	TRBJ1-3
ASEQRTGANVLT	TRBV5-1	TRBJ2-6
ASGLVQGSNQPQH	TRBV12-5	TRBJ1-5
ASSVRNTEAF	TRBV3-1/TRBV3-2	TRBJ1-1
ASSQDGRGLRVTDTQY	TRBV3-1/TRBV3-2	TRBJ2-3
ASSLKGGYEQY	TRBV7-3	TRBJ2-7
ASSDSGPQGGYT	TRBV6-4	TRBJ1-2
ASRTGTGTEAF	TRBV2	TRBJ1-1
ASSPRGPLGRRTGELF	TRBV3-1/TRBV3-2	TRBJ2-2
ASNLAGTEAF	TRBV7-9	TRBJ1-1
ASSGDRAYGYT	TRBV3-1/TRBV3-2	TRBJ1-2
ASSRQDSYEQY	TRBV3-1/TRBV3-2	TRBJ2-7
ASSLGGASYEQY	TRBV7-9	TRBJ2-7
ASSIGGQGVNYGYT	TRBV7-2	TRBJ1-2
ASSLVAGARTDTQY	TRBV5-1	TRBJ2-3
ASSSTAQGGFVGYT	TRBV5-8	TRBJ1-2
ASSFAGVEQAF	TRBV7-2	TRBJ1-1
ASSLGVAGARHTDTQY	TRBV5-4	TRBJ2-3
ASSYAGGGGTEAF	TRBV6-5	TRBJ1-1
ASSALGAAGELF	TRBV11-3	TRBJ2-2
ASSGLAGGNEQF	TRBV5-1	TRBJ2-1
AISRPPGQGTLSSYNEQF	TRBV10-3	TRBJ2-1
ASSYVQYQETQY	TRBV6-2/TRBV6-3	TRBJ2-5
ASTGSSVVRLKTQY	TRBV25-1	TRBJ2-5
ASSPIWTGAQNSPLH	TRBV27	TRBJ1-6
ASSQEMARGDGEKLF	TRBV4-3	TRBJ1-4
SVDSGYT	TRBV29-1	TRBJ1-2
ASSVSEGNSPLH	TRBV2	TRBJ1-6
SVEVDRPYEQY	TRBV29-1	TRBJ2-7
ASSQQGAGGYT	TRBV5-4	TRBJ1-2
ASSQAVTSTDTQY	TRBV4-3	TRBJ2-3
ASSYSTFGDYT	TRBV27	TRBJ1-2
ASSQEEGNGYT	TRBV4-3	TRBJ1-2
AISDGTSGNTIY	TRBV10-3	TRBJ1-3
ASSLPSNTEAF	TRBV7-2	TRBJ1-1
ASSLRITEAF	TRBV11-3	TRBJ1-1
SVPGLAVTDTQY	TRBV29-1	TRBJ2-3